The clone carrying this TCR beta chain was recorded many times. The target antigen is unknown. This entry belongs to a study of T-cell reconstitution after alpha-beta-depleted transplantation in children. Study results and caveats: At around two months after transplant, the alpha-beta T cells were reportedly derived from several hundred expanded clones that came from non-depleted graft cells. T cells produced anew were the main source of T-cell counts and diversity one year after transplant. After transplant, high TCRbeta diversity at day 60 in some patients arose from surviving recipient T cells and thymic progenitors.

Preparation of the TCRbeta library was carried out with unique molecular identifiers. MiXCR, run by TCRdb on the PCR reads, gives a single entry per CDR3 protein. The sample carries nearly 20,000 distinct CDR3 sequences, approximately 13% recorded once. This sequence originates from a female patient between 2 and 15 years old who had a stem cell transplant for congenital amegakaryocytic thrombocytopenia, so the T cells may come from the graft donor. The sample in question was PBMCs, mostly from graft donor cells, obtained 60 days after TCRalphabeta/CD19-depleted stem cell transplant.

CDR3 sequence: CSAADRGPGDTQYF. The CDR3, as DNA: TGCAGTGCTGCGGACAGGGGGCCGGGAGATACGCAGTATTTT. The chain links TRBV20-1 to TRBJ2-3; 11 bases agree with TRBD1. The V and J ends lost 5 bases and 5 bases, in that order; junction bases with no gene match: 6. This CDR3 is built from 14 residues. Germline V CDR1 and CDR2: DFQATT, SNEGSKA (reference sequence).